This TCR beta chain was found in a study of monozygotic twins with inflammatory bowel disease. Germline CDR1 and CDR2: SGHDN and FVKESK. The CDR3 is 15 amino acids. TCRdb reanalyzed the 5' RACE reads and collapses them to one entry per CDR3 protein, without DNA. Recorded for this sample: just over 300,000 distinct CDR3 sequences. Specimen: blood. The chain joins TRBV14 to TRBJ2-2; absent DNA, TCRdb's TRBD1 call cannot be checked. The receptor's source is a human donor with ulcerative colitis or Crohn's disease, or a healthy co-twin of an affected twin (not recorded which). CDR3 in amino acids: CASSVGTTNTGELFF.